The 13 T cell receptor beta chains below come from one sample, sequenced in a study of blood T cell repertoires in COVID-19. Sequenced by immunoSEQ multiplex PCR; TCRdb stores in-frame clones only, minus some. In the table there are about 150,000 clones, around nine tenths of which are singletons. The source material was peripheral blood. The receptors come from a man aged 55 to 69 with active or convalescent COVID-19.

V gene TRBV19 combines with J gene TRBJ1-4; maybe TRBD1 (6 bases). Germline V lookup: CDR1 LNHDA, CDR2 SQIVND (reference sequence). With 4 bases removed from V and 4 bases from J, the gap between germline ends came to 16 bases. The CDR3 consists of 16 residues. The CDR3 DNA sequence: TGTGCCAGTAGTACGCAGTCGGACAGCTTTAATGAAAAACTGTTTTTT. This translates into CASSTQSDSFNEKLFF.

This sequence joins TRBV5-5 and TRBJ1-6; 7 nucleotides agree with TRBD1. There are 16 residues in the CDR3. Per the germline V gene, CDR1 is SGHKS and CDR2 is YYEKEE (reference sequence). J gave up 5 bases and V 4 bases, and 9 bases lay outside the gene matches. DNA for the CDR3: TGTGCCAGCAGCACACACCCCGGGACAGATAATTCACCCCTCCACTTT. This encodes CASSTHPGTDNSPLHF.

This clone has just one count. The genes are TRBV6-1 and TRBJ2-5; D gene uncertain. V lost 3 bases and J lost 5, with 4 bases in between. In germline, CDR1 is MNHNS, CDR2 SASEGT. This CDR3 is built from 11 residues. The CDR3 loop reads CASSERETQYF. In DNA, the CDR3 is TGTGCCAGCAGTGAGAGGGAGACCCAGTACTTC.

V and J are TRBV6-5 and TRBJ2-2; 7 bases agree with TRBD2. The ends lost 8 bases at V and 5 bases at J; junction bases unmatched: 8. The CDR3 runs 14 residues. Germline loops: CDR1 MNHEY, CDR2 SVGAGI. The CDR3 DNA is TGTGCCAGCTTCCTGGGGGGGGGAACCGGGGAGCTGTTTTTT. Translation: CASFLGGGTGELFF.

This rearrangement joins TRBV10-3 to TRBJ1-4; D is undetermined. The germline gives CDR1 ENHRY, CDR2 SYGVKD. The CDR3 runs to 13 residues. Trimming took off 1 base at V and 10 bases at J, with 10 bases between the two ends. CDR3 coding DNA: TGTGCCATCAGTGAGTTCACCGGGAGAAAACTGTTTTTT. As protein: CAISEFTGRKLFF.

The rearrangement links TRBV9 to TRBJ1-6; 10 bases agree with TRBD1. The germline V gene encodes CDR1 SGDLS and CDR2 YYNGEE. This CDR3 has 17 residues. The V and J ends lost 3 bases and 9 bases, in that order; junction bases with no gene match: 12. The CDR3 DNA follows: TGTGCCAGCAGCGCGGACTTCGGGACAGGGGCCGGTTCACCCCTCCACTTT. Protein product: CASSADFGTGAGSPLHF.

The rearrangement links TRBV18 to TRBJ1-1; 9 bases agree with TRBD1. From germline, CDR1 is KGHSH and CDR2 LQKENI. This CDR3 has 14 residues. The V segment lost 4 bases and the J segment 4 bases; nucleotides outside the gene matches: 4. CDR3: CASSLSTGGTEAFF. The CDR3 DNA is TGTGCCAGCTCACTCTCGACAGGGGGCACTGAAGCTTTCTTT.

J is TRBJ2-5 and V is TRBV29-1; 7 bases agree with TRBD2. Germline V gene sequence: CDR1 SQVTM, CDR2 ANQGSEA. The CDR3 totals 14 residues. The junction had 11 bases not matched to a gene; V was cut back by 7 bases and J by 3 bases. CDR3 bases: TGCAGCGGTTACTCCCCGGGAGGCAAAGAGACCCAGTACTTC. Its protein product is CSGYSPGGKETQYF.

This chain links TRBV5-1 with TRBJ2-7; tentative D call: TRBD1 (8 bases). The V and J ends lost 3 bases and 4 bases respectively, with 17 bases between them. Germline lookup yields CDR1 SGHRS and CDR2 YFSETQ. This CDR3 contains 15 residues. CDR3 sequence (DNA): TGCGCCAGCAGCTGGGGACAGGCCGGGGGGTACGAGCAGTACTTC. It is translated as CASSWGQAGGYEQYF.

CDR3: CASSLVTGNEKLFF. CDR3 sequence (DNA): TGCGCCAGCAGCTTGGTGACAGGGAACGAAAAACTGTTTTTT. The chain employs TRBV5-1 and TRBJ1-4; 7 nucleotides align to TRBD1. The germline gives CDR1 SGHRS, CDR2 YFSETQ. V was pared by 0 bases and J by 8 bases, with 4 bases of the junction left unmatched. The CDR3 is 14 amino acids.

CDR3 DNA: TGTGCCAGTAGGGACCTGACAGGGCCGAACGGCGGGGAGCTGTTTTTT. Translating gives CASRDLTGPNGGELFF. V usage is TRBV19 and J usage is TRBJ2-2; 7 bases are shared with TRBD1. Germline CDR1 LNHDA, CDR2 SQIVND (reference sequence). This CDR3 has 16 amino acids. V lost 6 bases to trimming and J lost 7 bases; unmatched junction nucleotides: 14. The whole variable domain, filled in from reference TRBV19 and TRBJ2-2, reads DGGITQSPKYLFRKEGQNVTLSCEQNLNHDAMYWYRQDPGQGLRLIYYSQIVNDFQKGDIAEGYSVSREKKESFPLTVTSAQKNPTAFYLCASRDLTGPNGGELFFGEGSRLTVL.

V gene TRBV18 combines with J gene TRBJ2-5, with D perhaps matching TRBD1 (5 bases). The V gene's germline CDR1 is KGHSH and CDR2 LQKENI. The CDR3 extends over 15 amino acids. V was cut by 3 bases and J by 5 bases, with 16 bases left in between. The CDR3 sequence: CASSPNQGSEETQYF. In nucleotides, the CDR3 is TGTGCCAGCTCACCCAACCAGGGATCGGAGGAGACCCAGTACTTC.

V is TRBV5-4 and J is TRBJ2-3; possibly TRBD1 for D (6 bases). V lost 4 bases, J lost 11 bases, and 20 bases lay in between. Germline CDR1 reads SGHNT; CDR2 reads YYREEE (reference sequence). CDR3 size: 14 residues. CDR3 in DNA: TGTGCCAGCAGCCTATCGCAGGGGATCGGTGAGCAGTATTTT. Translating gives CASSLSQGIGEQYF.